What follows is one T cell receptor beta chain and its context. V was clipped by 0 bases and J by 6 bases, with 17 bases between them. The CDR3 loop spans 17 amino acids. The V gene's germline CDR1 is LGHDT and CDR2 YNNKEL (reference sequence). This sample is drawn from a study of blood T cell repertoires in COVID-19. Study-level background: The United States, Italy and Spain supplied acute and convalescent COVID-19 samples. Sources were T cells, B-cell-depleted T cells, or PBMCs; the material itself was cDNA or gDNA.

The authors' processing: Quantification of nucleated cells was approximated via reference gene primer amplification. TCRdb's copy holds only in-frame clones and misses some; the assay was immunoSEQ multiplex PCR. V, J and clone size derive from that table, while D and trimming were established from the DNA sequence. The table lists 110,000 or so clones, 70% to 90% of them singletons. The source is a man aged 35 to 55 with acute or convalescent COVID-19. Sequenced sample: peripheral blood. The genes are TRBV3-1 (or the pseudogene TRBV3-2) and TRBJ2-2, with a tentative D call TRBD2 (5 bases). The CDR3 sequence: CASSQEWTVYGAGELFF. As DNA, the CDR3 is TGTGCCAGCAGCCAAGAATGGACTGTTTATGGGGCCGGGGAGCTGTTTTTT.